These 18 T cell receptor beta chains were sequenced from one sample in a study of a mutant IDH1 vaccine in newly diagnosed glioma (dated by TCRdb to the early 2020s). Read against the paper, the sample's time point label means: week 35, safety follow-up. Every vaccine dose consisted of 300 ug of a 20-mer mutant IDH1 peptide in Montanide, administered subcutaneously together with topical imiquimod. The library was obtained by the immunoSEQ multiplex PCR assay. TCRdb took over this immuneACCESS table, retaining in-frame rearrangements with V and J assigned. Such tables are incomplete; in checked studies, under half of the missing clones stem from an unresolved V gene, and the remainder is unexplained. This sample gives tens of thousands of clones in total; roughly 68% of them show up just once. 4.7% of the sample is held by the ten biggest clonotypes. Their antigens are not known. Source: PBMCs, taken from a glioma patient whose treatment included an IDH1 peptide vaccine. All receptors derive from a man aged 45-60 years with glioma.

The V gene is TRBV27, the J gene TRBJ1-5; 7 nucleotides agree with TRBD1. The V gene end was trimmed by 4 bases and the J gene end by 5 bases; junction bases not matched to a gene: 8. CDR3 length: 15 residues. The germline CDR1 and CDR2 sequences are MNHEY and SMNVEV (reference sequence). Here the CDR3 DNA reads TGTGCCAGCAGTTCCGACAGGGTGGGCGATCAGCCCCAGCATTTT. Translation gives CASSSDRVGDQPQHF.

The chain uses TRBV5-4 and TRBJ2-2; D is unclear. The CDR3 spans 16 residues. From germline, CDR1 is SGHNT and CDR2 YYREEE (reference sequence). Between the trimmed V and J ends, which lost 0 bases and 4 bases, there was a span of 13 bases. The chain's CDR3 is CASSLAGALLTGELFF. The CDR3, as DNA: TGTGCCAGCAGCTTGGCCGGAGCGCTTCTCACCGGGGAGCTGTTTTTT. Variable domain in full (rest from reference TRBV5-4 and TRBJ2-2): ETGVTQSPTHLIKTRGQQVTLRCSSQSGHNTVSWYQQALGQGPQFIFQYYREEENGRGNFPPRFSGLQFPNYSSELNVNALELDDSALYLCASSLAGALLTGELFFGEGSRLTVL.

The rearrangement uses TRBV27 and TRBJ2-7, with D unresolved. The CDR3 covers 15 residues. V dropped 5 bases and J dropped 3 bases, with 17 bases sitting between them. CDR1 and CDR2 from the germline V gene are MNHEY and SMNVEV (reference sequence). CDR3 sequence: CASSIGVGTYYEQYF. CDR3 in DNA: TGTGCCAGCAGTATAGGAGTGGGAACTTACTACGAGCAGTACTTC.

This sequence joins TRBV5-1 and TRBJ2-7, with 8 bases identical to TRBD2. V lost 4 bases and J lost 7; bases outside the gene matches: 7. CDR3 length: 13 amino acids. The germline gives CDR1 SGHRS, CDR2 YFSETQ. DNA for the CDR3: TGCGCCAGCAGCGCCGGGGGGGCCGGGGAGCAGTACTTC. Protein: CASSAGGAGEQYF.

This chain connects TRBV7-2 to TRBJ1-4; weak D call: TRBD1 (5 bases). Trimming cost V 4 bases and J 4 bases, with 13 bases left between them. The CDR3 runs to 15 residues. The germline gives CDR1 SGHTA, CDR2 FQGNSA. The CDR3 DNA follows: TGTGCCAGCAGCTCAGACAGAATCCTTAATGAAAAACTGTTTTTT. Its translation: CASSSDRILNEKLFF. The complete variable domain, with remaining parts taken from reference TRBV7-2 and TRBJ1-4, reads GAGVSQSPSNKVTEKGKDVELRCDPISGHTALYWYRQSLGQGLEFLIYFQGNSAPDKSGLPSDRFSAERTGGSVSTLTIQRTQQEDSAVYLCASSSDRILNEKLFFGSGTQLSVL.

The chain links TRBV6-5 to TRBJ1-5; 10 nucleotides line up with TRBD1. After removal of 6 bases from V and 1 base from J, the junction contained 3 bases not matched to a gene. The CDR3 contains 15 residues. Germline CDR1 and CDR2: MNHEY and SVGAGI. For the CDR3, the DNA is TGTGCCAGCAGACCGGGACAGGGGAGCAATCAGCCCCAGCATTTT. Its protein product is CASRPGQGSNQPQHF.

The V gene is TRBV2, the J gene TRBJ2-3; D is possibly TRBD1 (6 bases). Between the trimmed V and J ends, which lost 2 bases and 2 bases, there was a span of 14 bases. The germline V gene encodes CDR1 SNHLY and CDR2 FYNNEI. CDR3 length: 16 amino acids. The CDR3: CASSEFAGATTDTQYF. The CDR3 coding sequence is TGTGCCAGCAGTGAATTTGCAGGGGCCACCACAGATACGCAGTATTTT.

The rearrangement links TRBV27 to TRBJ2-4; 7 bases are a match to TRBD1. Germline CDR1 reads MNHEY; CDR2 reads SMNVEV (reference sequence). The CDR3 is made up of 14 amino acids. Losses at the gene ends were 6 bases for V and 0 bases for J; bases not matched to a gene: 2. In DNA, the CDR3 is TGTGCCAGCAGAAACAGGGGAGCCAAAAACATTCAGTACTTC. This encodes CASRNRGAKNIQYF.

The chain employs TRBV5-1 and TRBJ1-1; no clear D gene. Trimming took off 3 bases at V and 5 bases at J, with 14 bases between the two ends. The CDR3 is made up of 14 amino acids. Germline assignment: CDR1 SGHRS and CDR2 YFSETQ. The CDR3 DNA is TGCGCCAGCAGCTCCTCTCTAACGGGGACTGAAGCTTTCTTT. This codes for CASSSSLTGTEAFF.

V is TRBV10-3 and J is TRBJ1-2; 11 bases agree with TRBD1. CDR3 size: 14 residues. The ends lost 4 bases at V and 6 bases at J; junction bases unmatched: 4. CDR1 is ENHRY, CDR2 SYGVKD, per germline. The CDR3 DNA is TGTGCCATCAGTGCGGGACAGGGGGTGGATGGCTACACCTTC. This encodes CAISAGQGVDGYTF.

The chain uses TRBV9 and TRBJ2-5; TRBD1 is a possible D gene (5 bases). V was shortened by 3 bases and J by 0 bases, with 6 bases between the two germline ends. CDR1 is SGDLS and CDR2 is YYNGEE in the germline V gene. The CDR3 totals 13 residues. The CDR3 nucleotides read TGTGCCAGCAGCGCAGGGTACCAAGAGACCCAGTACTTC. Translated, it gives CASSAGYQETQYF.

This clone was counted once. The J gene is TRBJ2-7, the V gene TRBV30; D ambiguous. The germline CDR1 and CDR2 sequences are GTSNPN and SVGIG (reference sequence). The length of the CDR3 is 16 residues. The V and J ends lost 1 base and 3 bases respectively, with 19 bases between them. CDR3 sequence (DNA): TGTGCCTGGAGTGGGGGATCAGTGAGAAACCTCTACGAGCAGTACTTC. Translated: CAWSGGSVRNLYEQYF. Based on the CDR3 plus reference TRBV30 and TRBJ2-7, the full variable domain is SQTIHQWPATLVQPVGSPLSLECTVEGTSNPNLYWYRQAAGRGLQLLFYSVGIGQISSEVPQNLSASRPQDRQFILSSKKLLLSDSGFYLCAWSGGSVRNLYEQYFGPGTRLTVT.

This clone was counted a few times. The chain links TRBV2 to TRBJ1-5; TRBD1 might be the D (6 bases). The CDR3 has 14 amino acids. Germline values: CDR1 SNHLY, CDR2 FYNNEI. Trimming took 4 bases from V and 6 from J, leaving 13 bases between them. CDR3 protein: CASSAPDSVQPQHF. The CDR3 bases are TGTGCCAGCAGTGCCCCGGACAGCGTTCAGCCCCAGCATTTT.

The chain couples TRBV30 to TRBJ1-2; 7 bases fit TRBD1. The CDR3 has 15 residues. The junction had 13 bases not matched to a gene; V was cut back by 1 base and J by 8 bases. Germline V lookup: CDR1 GTSNPN, CDR2 SVGIG (reference sequence). This CDR3 is CAWSGQGGSYVGYTF. Here the CDR3 DNA reads TGTGCCTGGAGTGGACAGGGAGGGTCCTATGTGGGCTACACCTTC. The entire variable domain, with the rest obtained from reference TRBV30 and TRBJ1-2, is as follows: SQTIHQWPATLVQPVGSPLSLECTVEGTSNPNLYWYRQAAGRGLQLLFYSVGIGQISSEVPQNLSASRPQDRQFILSSKKLLLSDSGFYLCAWSGQGGSYVGYTFGSGTRLTVV.

This sequence joins TRBV6-5 and TRBJ1-4, with D possibly matching TRBD1 (6 bases). Trimming cost V 4 bases and J 8 bases, with 8 bases left between them. From germline, CDR1 is MNHEY and CDR2 SVGAGI. This CDR3 is 12 amino acids long. In DNA, the CDR3 is TGTGCCAGCAGTTCAGGGGTGGAAAAACTGTTTTTT. This gives the protein CASSSGVEKLFF.

V gene TRBV9 combines with J gene TRBJ2-5; D unresolved. Germline assignment: CDR1 SGDLS and CDR2 YYNGEE. CDR3 length: 15 residues. Trimming took 2 bases from V and 4 from J, leaving 15 bases between them. The CDR3 nucleotides read TGTGCCAGCAGCGTGGACCCTTTCGTCAGAGAGACCCAGTACTTC. Protein product: CASSVDPFVRETQYF.

V gene TRBV18 combines with J gene TRBJ1-6, with TRBD1 matching over 8 bases. J lost 6 bases, V lost 4 bases, and 2 bases had no gene match. Germline V lookup: CDR1 KGHSH, CDR2 LQKENI. The CDR3 length is 14 residues. Here the CDR3 reads CASSRTGTNSPLHF. DNA for the CDR3: TGTGCCAGCTCACGGACAGGGACTAATTCACCCCTCCACTTT.

The genes are TRBV5-1 and TRBJ2-7; 8 bases agree with TRBD1. Losses at the gene ends were 3 bases for V and 6 bases for J; bases not matched to a gene: 5. The CDR3 consists of 13 residues. Germline lookup yields CDR1 SGHRS and CDR2 YFSETQ. CDR3 sequence reads: CASSSDRVAEQYF. DNA for the CDR3: TGCGCCAGCAGCTCGGACAGGGTAGCCGAGCAGTACTTC.